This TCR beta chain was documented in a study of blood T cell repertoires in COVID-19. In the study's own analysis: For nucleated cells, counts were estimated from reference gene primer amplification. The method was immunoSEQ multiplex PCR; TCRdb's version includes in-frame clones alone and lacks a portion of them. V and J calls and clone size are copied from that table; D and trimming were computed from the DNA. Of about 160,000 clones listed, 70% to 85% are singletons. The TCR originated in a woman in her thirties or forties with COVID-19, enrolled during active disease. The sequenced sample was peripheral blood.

CDR3 in amino acids: CAWTQGQGPQHF. CDR3 nucleotide sequence: TGTGCCTGGACCCAGGGCCAGGGGCCCCAGCATTTT. The rearrangement uses TRBV30 and TRBJ1-5, with D possibly being TRBD1 (5 bases). This CDR3 is built from 12 residues. CDR1 GTSNPN and CDR2 SVGIG come from the germline V gene (reference sequence). V was clipped by 4 bases and J by 9 bases, with 13 bases between them.